One and the same sample provided the 11 T cell receptor beta chains below, sequenced in a study of T cells in Graves' hyperthyroidism and ophthalmopathy. Amplification yielded TCR beta CDR3 regions, with RNA transcripts as the source. First-round RT-PCR targeting the TCR CDR3 was performed with the HTBI primer set. TCRdb used MiXCR to reprocess the multiplex PCR reads, holding one entry per CDR3 protein. The table lists 400,000 to 500,000 distinct CDR3 sequences, about an eighth of them singletons. Sample: blood. The receptors stem from a young woman with Graves' hyperthyroidism.

This clonotype has at least ten counts. The chain has TRBV20-1 and TRBJ2-2, with D tentatively TRBD1 (6 bases). This CDR3 region has 13 residues. Germline-derived CDR1 and CDR2 are DFQATT and SNEGSKA (reference sequence). Trimming shortened V by 5 bases and J by 2 bases, and 9 bases separated the two germline ends. In nucleotides, the CDR3 is TGCAGTGCTCGGACAGCTAACACCGGGGAGCTGTTTTTT. It is translated as CSARTANTGELFF.

This clonotype occurred many times. The genes are TRBV20-1 and TRBJ2-1, with unresolved D. Between the trimmed V and J ends, which lost 5 bases and 4 bases, there was a span of 12 bases. Per germline, CDR1 DFQATT and CDR2 SNEGSKA (reference sequence). This CDR3 is built from 13 residues. The CDR3: CSARPREYNEQFF. In DNA form, the CDR3 reads TGCAGTGCTCGACCGCGCGAATACAATGAGCAGTTCTTC.

This clonotype was observed many times. CDR3 protein: CASSPRWGREQYF. As DNA, the CDR3 is TGTGCCAGCAGTCCGCGGTGGGGCCGCGAGCAGTACTTC. The chain links TRBV27 to TRBJ2-7; the D gene is possibly TRBD1 (5 bases). Trimming took off 5 bases at V and 6 bases at J, with 14 bases between the two ends. Germline V gene data show CDR1 as MNHEY and CDR2 as SMNVEV (reference sequence). The CDR3 has 13 amino acids.

This clonotype was seen ten or more times. The rearrangement links TRBV29-1 to TRBJ1-2; D is uncertain. CDR1 is SQVTM, CDR2 ANQGSEA, per germline. The germline V and J ends were trimmed by 5 bases and 8 bases, with 15 bases remaining between them. CDR3 length: 12 residues. In nucleotides, the CDR3 is TGCAGCGTTAGAGGACCCGCTTTAGGCTACACCTTC. Amino acids: CSVRGPALGYTF.

Remarks on this clonotype: The junction departs from germline at one end; a sequencing error may be responsible. J is TRBJ2-3 and V is TRBV7-8, with D possibly being TRBD1 (6 bases). The CDR3 contains 21 residues. Germline V lookup: CDR1 SGHVS, CDR2 FQNEAQ. DNA of the CDR3: TGTGCCAGCAGCTTGCCGAACCTGGCTCAGGGGAAGGTCGAAAGCACAGATACGCGGTATTTT. It codes for CASSLPNLAQGKVESTDTRYF.

This clonotype has ten or more counts. The chain employs TRBV2 and TRBJ2-1; weak D call: TRBD1 (5 bases). Germline V lookup: CDR1 SNHLY, CDR2 FYNNEI. V lost 11 bases to trimming and J lost 4 bases, with 12 bases between them. CDR3 length: 12 amino acids. In DNA, the CDR3 is TGTGCCCTGGGGCTTGAGTACAATGAGCAGTTCTTC. Its protein product is CALGLEYNEQFF. Drawing the rest from reference TRBV2 and TRBJ2-1, the complete variable domain is EPEVTQTPSHQVTQMGQEVILRCVPISNHLYFYWYRQILGQKVEFLVSFYNNEISEKSEIFDDQFSVERPDGSNFTLKIRSTKLEDSAMYFCALGLEYNEQFFGPGTRLTVL.

The chain joins TRBV20-1 to TRBJ2-2; 14 bases are a match to TRBD2. CDR3 size: 16 residues. V trimming: 3 bases; J trimming: 3 bases; junction bases outside the gene matches: 3. Germline CDR1 DFQATT, CDR2 SNEGSKA (reference sequence). The CDR3 here is CSAREGLAGDTGELFF. CDR3 nucleotides: TGCAGTGCTAGGGAGGGACTAGCGGGAGACACCGGGGAGCTGTTTTTT.

Many counts were recorded for this clonotype. This chain joins TRBV30 and TRBJ2-5, with 10 bases matching TRBD2. Germline CDR1 reads GTSNPN; CDR2 reads SVGIG (reference sequence). Losses at the gene ends were 4 bases for V and 4 bases for J; bases not matched to a gene: 3. There are 13 residues in the CDR3. CDR3 loop: CAWNLAGGETQYF. DNA of the CDR3: TGTGCCTGGAACTTAGCGGGAGGAGAGACCCAGTACTTC.

This clonotype showed up just a few times. This rearrangement joins TRBV9 to TRBJ2-3; D remains ambiguous. The germline V gene has CDR1 SGDLS and CDR2 YYNGEE. This CDR3 has 13 amino acids. Trimming took off 3 bases at V and 8 bases at J, with 13 bases between the two ends. CDR3 residues: CASSGDSGGTQYF. DNA of the CDR3: TGTGCCAGCAGCGGGGATTCGGGTGGTACGCAGTATTTT.

This clonotype was detected only once. The rearrangement links TRBV5-6 to TRBJ2-1; TRBD1 matches at 9 bases. This CDR3 has 14 residues. Losses at the gene ends were 5 bases for V and 4 bases for J; bases not matched to a gene: 4. The germline V gene has CDR1 SGHDT and CDR2 YYEEEE. The CDR3 DNA reads as TGTGCCAGCAGGCTAGGGACAGGGTACAATGAGCAGTTCTTC. It encodes CASRLGTGYNEQFF.

The V gene is TRBV27, the J gene TRBJ1-2; D gene ambiguous. CDR3 length: 12 residues. Germline assignment: CDR1 MNHEY and CDR2 SMNVEV (reference sequence). V was trimmed by 6 bases and J by 4 bases, leaving 9 bases between them. CDR3 in amino acids: CASRGYSYGYTF. The CDR3 DNA sequence: TGTGCCAGCAGGGGCTACTCCTATGGCTACACCTTC.